These 12 T cell receptor beta chains were sequenced from one sample in a study of radiotherapy plus CTLA-4 blockade in lung cancer. Clones were sequenced by immunoSEQ multiplex PCR, and TCRdb holds only the in-frame ones, with some missing. The data show 90,000 or so clones, roughly four fifths seen once. Sequenced here: peripheral blood, sampled from a patient treated with radiotherapy plus ipilimumab. These receptors came from a human donor with non-small cell lung cancer who had stable disease on radiotherapy plus ipilimumab.

The chain has TRBV11-2 and TRBJ1-2; a weak D match, TRBD1 (5 bases). The CDR3 sequence is 17 residues long. Germline V CDR1 and CDR2: SGHAT, FQNNGV. V was shortened by 2 bases and J by 0 bases, with 16 bases between the two germline ends. The CDR3 sequence: CASSLMPLGTANYGYTF. CDR3 nucleotides: TGTGCCAGCAGCTTAATGCCCCTCGGGACGGCTAACTATGGCTACACCTTC.

The gene calls are TRBV6-5 and TRBJ2-5, with D unresolved. Trimming left V 5 bases short and J 7 bases short, with 11 bases between. The CDR3 is 12 residues long. In germline, CDR1 is MNHEY, CDR2 SVGAGI. CDR3 nucleotide sequence: TGTGCCAGCAGTAACGATTTTAGGACCCAGTACTTC. It encodes CASSNDFRTQYF.

This clone has just one count. The genes are TRBV7-8 and TRBJ1-2; D is uncertain. This CDR3 region has 13 residues. Germline V lookup: CDR1 SGHVS, CDR2 FQNEAQ. With 5 bases removed from V and 4 bases from J, the gap between germline ends came to 11 bases. CDR3 in amino acids: CASSLQSLYGYTF. The CDR3 DNA is TGTGCCAGCAGCCTACAGAGCCTCTATGGCTACACCTTC.

The J gene is TRBJ1-5, the V gene TRBV19; D remains ambiguous. V was shortened by 5 bases and J by 4 bases, with 6 bases between the two germline ends. The CDR3 contains 12 residues. CDR1 is LNHDA, CDR2 SQIVND, per germline (reference sequence). CDR3 in amino acids: CASSLRNQPQHF. CDR3 in DNA: TGTGCCAGTAGTTTGCGTAATCAGCCCCAGCATTTT.

The gene calls are TRBV28 and TRBJ2-7; 7 bases are a match to TRBD2. Germline loops: CDR1 MDHEN, CDR2 SYDVKM. V gave up 6 bases and J gave up 5 bases; unmatched junction bases: 13. The CDR3 contains 15 residues. The chain's CDR3 is CASSLGGARINEQYF. The CDR3 bases are TGTGCCAGCAGCCTGGGAGGGGCGAGGATCAACGAGCAGTACTTC.

V and J are TRBV6-5 and TRBJ1-6; TRBD1 aligns across 8 bases. Looked up from germline, CDR1 is MNHEY and CDR2 is SVGAGI. With 11 bases clipped from V and 6 bases from J, the junction kept 6 bases outside the gene matches. This CDR3 is 13 amino acids long. The CDR3 nucleotides read TGTGCCGGACGACAGGGGAGTAATTCACCCCTCCACTTT. It encodes CAGRQGSNSPLHF.

The V and J genes are TRBV4-1 and TRBJ2-1; D is perhaps TRBD2 (6 bases). The CDR3 covers 15 residues. Trimming stripped 2 bases from V and 6 bases from J, with 14 bases between. Germline-derived CDR1 and CDR2 are MGHRA and YSYEKL. CDR3 sequence reads: CASSQRISGGNEQFF. The CDR3 DNA is TGCGCCAGCAGCCAAAGGATTAGCGGAGGCAATGAGCAGTTCTTC.

This clone occurred a few times. The chain uses TRBV6-6 and TRBJ1-3; perhaps TRBD1 as D (5 bases). Germline V gene sequence: CDR1 MNHNY, CDR2 SVGAGI (reference sequence). V was trimmed by 2 bases and J by 2 bases, leaving 10 bases between them. The CDR3 totals 15 residues. DNA of the CDR3: TGTGCCAGCAGTTACGAGGGGATCACTGGAAACACCATATATTTT. Amino acid sequence: CASSYEGITGNTIYF.

The chain joins TRBV6-1 to TRBJ2-2; D not resolved. Germline CDR1 MNHNS, CDR2 SASEGT. V was cut by 6 bases and J by 5 bases, with 7 bases left in between. This CDR3 comprises 12 residues. CDR3 bases: TGTGCCAGCAGAGTAGGGACCGGGGAGCTGTTTTTT. Amino acids: CASRVGTGELFF.

This clone was counted only a few times. V usage is TRBV19 and J usage is TRBJ1-5; D not resolved. V was clipped by 4 bases and J by 4 bases, with 5 bases between them. In germline, CDR1 is LNHDA, CDR2 SQIVND (reference sequence). This CDR3 spans 12 amino acids. CDR3 in DNA: TGTGCCAGTAGTAGACCGAATCAGCCCCAGCATTTT. Translation: CASSRPNQPQHF.

This chain joins TRBV25-1 and TRBJ1-4; TRBD1 matches 11 bases. Trimming removed 2 bases from V and 8 bases from J; junction bases left unmatched: 4. From germline, CDR1 is MGHDK and CDR2 SYGVNS. The CDR3 extends over 15 amino acids. The CDR3 here is CASSEPGQGGEKLFF. The CDR3 DNA reads as TGTGCCAGCAGTGAACCGGGACAGGGGGGAGAAAAACTGTTTTTT. Supplemented by reference TRBV25-1 and TRBJ1-4, the full variable domain reads EADIYQTPRYLVIGTGKKITLECSQTMGHDKMYWYQQDPGMELHLIHYSYGVNSTEKGDLSSESTVSRIRTEHFPLTLESARPSHTSQYLCASSEPGQGGEKLFFGSGTQLSVL.

The sample holds a few counts of this clone. The V and J genes are TRBV5-1 and TRBJ2-5; 9 bases align to TRBD1. The trim removed 3 bases at V and 4 bases at J, leaving 7 bases unmatched. Germline V gene lookup returns CDR1 SGHRS and CDR2 YFSETQ. The CDR3 runs 15 residues. CDR3 nucleotides: TGCGCCAGCAGCTCGGGACAGGGAGGCCCAGAGACCCAGTACTTC. This translates into CASSSGQGGPETQYF.